This entry lists 9 T cell receptor beta chains sequenced from one sample in a study of CD8+CD57+ T cells in acquired aplastic anemia. Genomic DNA, serving as template, underwent TCR beta VDJ and CDR3 profiling. One entry per CDR3 protein results from TCRdb running MiXCR on the reads. The sample includes fewer than 70,000 distinct CDR3 sequences, roughly 50% seen only once; the top ten take approximately 8.6%. Sequenced input: sorted CD4+, CD8+, or CD8+CD57+ T cells (not recorded which) from PBMCs. The receptors here all came from a human donor in good health, serving as a control.

J is TRBJ1-2 and V is TRBV24-1; D is uncertain. The CDR3 has 12 residues. The germline CDR1 and CDR2 sequences are KGHDR and SFDVKD. V was trimmed by 9 bases and J by 7 bases, leaving 14 bases between them. This CDR3 reads CATYEWDSGYTF. DNA of the CDR3: TGTGCCACCTATGAATGGGATTCTGGCTACACCTTC.

This clonotype was seen many times. The V gene is TRBV9, the J gene TRBJ1-1; TRBD1 might be the D (5 bases). V was cut by 0 bases and J by 10 bases, with 13 bases left in between. In germline, CDR1 is SGDLS, CDR2 YYNGEE. This CDR3 is built from 13 residues. The CDR3 reads CASSVDKNGGAFF. The CDR3 region has the DNA TGTGCCAGCAGCGTAGACAAAAACGGGGGAGCTTTCTTT.

This clonotype was counted ten times or more. The chain couples TRBV2 to TRBJ2-2; D may be TRBD2 (7 bases). CDR1 is SNHLY, CDR2 FYNNEI, per germline. The CDR3 covers 15 residues. V lost 8 bases and J 0 bases, leaving 13 bases between the germline ends. The CDR3 here is CASGEGGSNTGELFF. In DNA, the CDR3 is TGTGCCAGCGGGGAGGGGGGATCGAACACCGGGGAGCTGTTTTTT.

This clonotype was detected many times. The chain recombines TRBV30 with TRBJ2-1; no reliable D call. Trimming cost V 0 bases and J 9 bases, with 18 bases left between them. The CDR3 contains 15 residues. Germline lookup yields CDR1 GTSNPN and CDR2 SVGIG (reference sequence). The DNA of the CDR3 is TGTGCCTGGAGTGTACACGGTCCGGTCGCTTCTGAGCAGTTCTTC. Translation: CAWSVHGPVASEQFF.

This clonotype was picked up many times. The rearrangement links TRBV7-9 to TRBJ2-1, with 7 nucleotides matching TRBD1. V trimming: 3 bases; J trimming: 7 bases; junction bases outside the gene matches: 12. This CDR3 has 16 amino acids. Germline V gene data show CDR1 as SEHNR and CDR2 as FQNEAQ (reference sequence). CDR3 bases: TGTGCCAGCAGCTTCATGGACCGCGACAGGGCTAATGAGCAGTTCTTC. It translates to CASSFMDRDRANEQFF.

The CDR3 nucleotides read TGCAGCGTTGAAGTTTCCTGGACAGGGGCCTACGAGCAGTACTTC. Its protein product is CSVEVSWTGAYEQYF. The chain couples TRBV29-1 to TRBJ2-7; 9 bases are shared with TRBD1. This CDR3 comprises 15 residues. Germline V gives CDR1 SQVTM, CDR2 ANQGSEA. Trimming at V came to 1 base and at J to 2 bases, leaving 6 bases not matched to a gene.

This chain uses TRBV24-1 with TRBJ2-7; a weak D match, TRBD1 (7 bases). From germline, CDR1 is KGHDR and CDR2 SFDVKD. V shed 2 bases and J shed 4 bases, with 14 bases lying between them. The CDR3 contains 15 residues. The CDR3 loop is CATSDSQGGGYEQYF. DNA for the CDR3: TGTGCCACCAGTGATTCCCAGGGGGGAGGATACGAGCAGTACTTC.

This clonotype appeared once. The J gene is TRBJ1-5, the V gene TRBV9, with D unresolved. In germline, CDR1 is SGDLS, CDR2 YYNGEE. The V gene lost 3 bases and the J gene lost 7 bases, with 11 bases spanning the gap. The CDR3 contains 13 residues. The CDR3 here is CASSASEGQPQHF. In DNA, the CDR3 is TGTGCCAGCAGCGCTAGCGAAGGACAGCCCCAGCATTTT.

About this clonotype: Its ends do not fully match the called genes, so a read error is possible. V is TRBV9 and J is TRBJ1-1, with 9 nucleotides matching TRBD1. The CDR3 is made up of 13 amino acids. Germline CDR1 and CDR2: SGDLS and YYNGEE. DNA for the CDR3: TGTGCCAACAGCGCTACAGGGGGCAGTGAAGCTTTCTTT. Translating gives CANSATGGSEAFF. Drawing the rest from reference TRBV9 and TRBJ1-1, the complete variable domain is DSGVTQTPKHLITATGQRVTLRCSPRSGDLSVYWYQQSLDQGLQFLIQYYNGEERAKGNILERFSAQQFPDLHSELNLSSLELGDSALYFCANSATGGSEAFFGQGTRLTVV.